Listed below are T cell receptor beta chains from one sample, sequenced in a study of beta chain features in type 1 diabetes. This table comes from immunoSEQ multiplex PCR, and its TCRdb copy is limited to in-frame clones, with some not included. Here the sample spans more than 350,000 clones, roughly 10% being singletons. Input material: naive CD4+ T cells from blood. The receptors here all came from a woman aged 18 to 35 in good health. Both conserved end residues are part of each CDR3. Fields, in order: clone size, J gene, D gene, V gene, CDR3 protein, CDR3 DNA. D genes are given only for firm matches. Clone size is shown for a subset of rows, as once, few, many or a class of expanded clone.

. | TRBJ1-2 | . | TRBV4-2 | CASSQDREGPYGYTF | TGTGCCAGCAGCCAAGATCGGGAAGGGCCTTATGGCTACACCTTC
. | TRBJ2-1 | . | TRBV27 | CASSFFGSSYNEQFF | TGTGCCAGCAGTTTCTTTGGGAGCTCCTACAATGAGCAGTTCTTC
few | TRBJ2-3 | TRBD2 | TRBV30 | CAWSRLAGTTDTQYF | TGTGCCTGGAGCAGACTAGCGGGGACCACAGATACGCAGTATTTT
few | TRBJ1-4 | . | TRBV4-3 | CASSPEGPRNEKLFF | TGCGCCAGCAGCCCCGAAGGCCCGAGAAATGAAAAACTGTTTTTT
few | TRBJ2-2 | TRBD1 | TRBV18 | CASSTGQANTGELFF | TGTGCCAGCTCAACGGGACAGGCTAACACCGGGGAGCTGTTTTTT
few | TRBJ1-2 | . | TRBV27 | CASSFGWDNRANYGYTF | TGTGCCAGCAGTTTCGGCTGGGACAACCGAGCTAACTATGGCTACACCTTC
. | TRBJ2-5 | . | TRBV2 | CASSDIGETQYF | TGTGCCAGCAGTGACATCGGGGAGACCCAGTACTTC
. | TRBJ2-3 | . | TRBV6-5 | CASTGTERADTQYF | TGTGCCAGCACCGGGACAGAGCGGGCAGATACGCAGTATTTT
. | TRBJ1-1 | . | TRBV4-2 | CASSHRGVNTEAFF | TGTGCCAGCAGCCATAGGGGAGTGAACACTGAAGCTTTCTTT
few | TRBJ2-7 | TRBD2 | TRBV2 | CAGHGLAGSSSYEQYF | TGTGCCGGTCATGGACTAGCGGGGTCGAGCTCCTACGAGCAGTACTTC
few | TRBJ2-3 | . | TRBV5-1 | CASSLISTDTQYF | TGCGCCAGCAGCTTAATTAGTACAGATACGCAGTATTTT
few | TRBJ1-4 | TRBD1 | TRBV27 | CASSRDRTYRGEKLFF | TGTGCCAGCAGCCGGGACAGGACTTATCGTGGTGAAAAACTGTTTTTT
. | TRBJ2-4 | . | TRBV7-9 | CASSSTKGAGNIQYF | TGTGCCAGCAGCTCCACAAAAGGGGCCGGGAACATTCAGTACTTC